This entry lists 4 T cell receptor beta chains sequenced from one sample in a study of blood T cells in healthy people across ages. It was with a sample-barcoded 5' primer and a J-beta primer mix that a second PCR of roughly 7 to 12 cycles was run. TCRdb re-derived calls from the 5' RACE reads in MiXCR, one entry per CDR3 protein. The data hold about 1,800,000 distinct CDR3 sequences, with about 28% observed a single time. The sample comprised blood. These receptors all stem from a young woman in good health.

This chain links TRBV27 with TRBJ1-2; D might be TRBD1 (5 bases). The length of the CDR3 is 15 residues. V was shortened by 5 bases and J by 7 bases, with 20 bases between the two germline ends. Germline-derived CDR1 and CDR2 are MNHEY and SMNVEV (reference sequence). In DNA form, the CDR3 reads TGTGCCAGCAGTGGACTCGGGGGTCTCGCTTCTGGCTACACCTTC. It translates to CASSGLGGLASGYTF.

This clonotype was counted a few times. V is TRBV2 and J is TRBJ1-5; TRBD1 is a possible D gene (5 bases). Trimming cost V 6 bases and J 3 bases, with 9 bases left between them. The CDR3 runs 13 residues. Germline assignment: CDR1 SNHLY and CDR2 FYNNEI. The CDR3 is CASRRGINQPQHF. CDR3 DNA: TGTGCCAGCAGAAGGGGCATCAATCAGCCCCAGCATTTT.

Worth noting for this clonotype: An end of the junction differs from the germline gene, which may be a read error. The chain combines TRBV5-1 with TRBJ2-5, with TRBD1 matching 7 bases. TRBJ2-7 explains the end of the DNA better; the J call may be wrong. The CDR3 length is 15 residues. Germline CDR1 reads SGHRS; CDR2 reads YFSETQ. The CDR3 sequence: CVSSLRQGWFHEQYF. DNA for the CDR3: TGCGTCAGCAGCTTGAGACAGGGTTGGTTCCACGAGCAGTACTTC.

This clonotype was observed at least ten times. The chain uses TRBV10-3 and TRBJ2-1, with TRBD1 as a possible D gene (5 bases). The germline V gene encodes CDR1 ENHRY and CDR2 SYGVKD. Trimming left V 3 bases short and J 8 bases short, with 8 bases between. The CDR3 runs 12 residues. CDR3 DNA: TGTGCCATCAGTGATGGGGCTGATGAGCAGTTCTTC. Translating it yields CAISDGADEQFF.